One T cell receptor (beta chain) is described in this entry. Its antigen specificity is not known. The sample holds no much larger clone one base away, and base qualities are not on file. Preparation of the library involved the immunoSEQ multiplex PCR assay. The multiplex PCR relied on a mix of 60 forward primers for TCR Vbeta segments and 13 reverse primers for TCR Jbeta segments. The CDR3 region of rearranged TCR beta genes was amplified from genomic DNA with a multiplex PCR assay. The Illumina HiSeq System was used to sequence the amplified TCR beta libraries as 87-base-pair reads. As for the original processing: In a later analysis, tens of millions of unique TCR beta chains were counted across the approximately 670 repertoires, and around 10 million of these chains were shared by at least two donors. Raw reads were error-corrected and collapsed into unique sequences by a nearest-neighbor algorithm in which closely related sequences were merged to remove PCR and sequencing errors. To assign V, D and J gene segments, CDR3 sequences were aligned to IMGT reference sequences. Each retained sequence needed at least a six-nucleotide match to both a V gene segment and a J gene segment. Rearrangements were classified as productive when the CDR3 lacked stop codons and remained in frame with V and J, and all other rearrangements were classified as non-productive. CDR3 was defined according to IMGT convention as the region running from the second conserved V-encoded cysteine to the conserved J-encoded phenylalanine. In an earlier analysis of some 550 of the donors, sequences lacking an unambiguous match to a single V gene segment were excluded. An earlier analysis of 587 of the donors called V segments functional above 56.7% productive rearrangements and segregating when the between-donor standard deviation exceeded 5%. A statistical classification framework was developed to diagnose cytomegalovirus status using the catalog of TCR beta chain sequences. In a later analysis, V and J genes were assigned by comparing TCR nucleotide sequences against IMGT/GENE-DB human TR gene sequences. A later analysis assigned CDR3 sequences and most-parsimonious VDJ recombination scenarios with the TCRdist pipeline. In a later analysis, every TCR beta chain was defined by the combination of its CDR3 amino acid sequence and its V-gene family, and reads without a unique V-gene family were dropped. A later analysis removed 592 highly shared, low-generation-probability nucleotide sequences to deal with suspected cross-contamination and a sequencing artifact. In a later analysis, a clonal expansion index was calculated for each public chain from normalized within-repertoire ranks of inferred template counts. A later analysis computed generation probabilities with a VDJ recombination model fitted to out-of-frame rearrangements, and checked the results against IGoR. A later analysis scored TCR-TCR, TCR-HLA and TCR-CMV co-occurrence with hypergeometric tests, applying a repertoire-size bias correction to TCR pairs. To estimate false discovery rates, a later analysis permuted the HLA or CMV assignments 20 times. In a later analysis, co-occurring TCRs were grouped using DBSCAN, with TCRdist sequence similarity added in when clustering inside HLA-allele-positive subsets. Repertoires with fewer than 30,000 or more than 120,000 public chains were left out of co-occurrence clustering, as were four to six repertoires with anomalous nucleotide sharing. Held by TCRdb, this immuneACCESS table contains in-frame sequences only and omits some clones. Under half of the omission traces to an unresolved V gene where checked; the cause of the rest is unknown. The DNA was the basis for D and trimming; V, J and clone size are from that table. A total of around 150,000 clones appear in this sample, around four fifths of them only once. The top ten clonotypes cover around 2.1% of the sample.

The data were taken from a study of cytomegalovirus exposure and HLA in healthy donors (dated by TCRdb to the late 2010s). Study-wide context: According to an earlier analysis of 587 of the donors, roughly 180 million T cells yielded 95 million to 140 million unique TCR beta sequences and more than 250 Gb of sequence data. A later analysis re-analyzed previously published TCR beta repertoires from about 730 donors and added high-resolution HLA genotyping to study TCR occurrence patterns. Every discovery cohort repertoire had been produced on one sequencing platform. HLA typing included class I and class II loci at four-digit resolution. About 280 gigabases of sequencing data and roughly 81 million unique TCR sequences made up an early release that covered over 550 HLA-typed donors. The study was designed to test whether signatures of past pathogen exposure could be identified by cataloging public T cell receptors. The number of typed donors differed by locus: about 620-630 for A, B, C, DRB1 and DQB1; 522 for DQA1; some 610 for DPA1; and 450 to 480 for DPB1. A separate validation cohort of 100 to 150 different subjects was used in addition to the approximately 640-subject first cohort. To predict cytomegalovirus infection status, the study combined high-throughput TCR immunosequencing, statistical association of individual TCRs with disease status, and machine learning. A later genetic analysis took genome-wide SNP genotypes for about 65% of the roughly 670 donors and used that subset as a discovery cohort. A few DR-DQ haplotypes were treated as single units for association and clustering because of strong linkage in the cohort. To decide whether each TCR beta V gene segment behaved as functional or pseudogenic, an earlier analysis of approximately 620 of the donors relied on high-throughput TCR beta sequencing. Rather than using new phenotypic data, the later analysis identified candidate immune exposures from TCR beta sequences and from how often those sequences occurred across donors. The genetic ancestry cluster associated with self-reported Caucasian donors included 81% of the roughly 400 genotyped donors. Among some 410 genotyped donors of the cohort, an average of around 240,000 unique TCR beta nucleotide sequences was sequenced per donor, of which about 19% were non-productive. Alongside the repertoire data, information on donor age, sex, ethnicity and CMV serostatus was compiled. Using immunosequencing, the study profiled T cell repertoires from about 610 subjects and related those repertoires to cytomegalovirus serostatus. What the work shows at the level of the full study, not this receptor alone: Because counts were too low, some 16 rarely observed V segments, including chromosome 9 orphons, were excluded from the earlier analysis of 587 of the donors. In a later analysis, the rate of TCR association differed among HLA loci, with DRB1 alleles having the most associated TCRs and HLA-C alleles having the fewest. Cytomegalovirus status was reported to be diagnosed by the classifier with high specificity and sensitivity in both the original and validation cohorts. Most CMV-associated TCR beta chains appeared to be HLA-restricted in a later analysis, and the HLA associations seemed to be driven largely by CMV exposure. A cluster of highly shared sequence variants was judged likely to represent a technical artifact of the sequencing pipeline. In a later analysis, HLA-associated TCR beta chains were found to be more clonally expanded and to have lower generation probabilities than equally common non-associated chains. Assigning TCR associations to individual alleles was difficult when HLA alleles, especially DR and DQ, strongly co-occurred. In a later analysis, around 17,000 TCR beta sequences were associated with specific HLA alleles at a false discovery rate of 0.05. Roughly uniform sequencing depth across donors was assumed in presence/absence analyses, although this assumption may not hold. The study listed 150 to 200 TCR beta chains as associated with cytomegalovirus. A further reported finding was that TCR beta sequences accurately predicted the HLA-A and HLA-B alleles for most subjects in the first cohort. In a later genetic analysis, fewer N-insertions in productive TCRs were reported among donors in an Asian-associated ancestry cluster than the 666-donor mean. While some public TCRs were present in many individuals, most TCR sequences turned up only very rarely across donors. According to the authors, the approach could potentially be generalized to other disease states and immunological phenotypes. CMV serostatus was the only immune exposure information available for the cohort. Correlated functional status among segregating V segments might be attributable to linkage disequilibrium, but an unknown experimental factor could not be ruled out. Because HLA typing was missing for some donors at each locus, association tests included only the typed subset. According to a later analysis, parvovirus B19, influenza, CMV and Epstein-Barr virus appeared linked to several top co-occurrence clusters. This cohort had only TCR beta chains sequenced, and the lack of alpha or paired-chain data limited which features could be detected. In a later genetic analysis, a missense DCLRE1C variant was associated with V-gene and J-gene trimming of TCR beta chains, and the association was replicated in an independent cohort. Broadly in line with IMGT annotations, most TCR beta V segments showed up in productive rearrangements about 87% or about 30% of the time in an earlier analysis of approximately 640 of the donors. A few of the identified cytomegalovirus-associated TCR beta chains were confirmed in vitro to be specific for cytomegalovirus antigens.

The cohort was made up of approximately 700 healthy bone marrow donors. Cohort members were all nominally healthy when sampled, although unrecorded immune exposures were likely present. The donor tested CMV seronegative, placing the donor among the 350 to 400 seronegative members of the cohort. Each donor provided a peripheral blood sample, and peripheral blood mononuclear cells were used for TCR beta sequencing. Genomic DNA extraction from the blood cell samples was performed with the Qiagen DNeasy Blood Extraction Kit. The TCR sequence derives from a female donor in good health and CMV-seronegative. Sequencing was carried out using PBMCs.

CDR3 reads: CASSLQGTSGTDTQYF. DNA sequence: TGTGCCAGCAGCTTACAGGGTACTAGCGGCACAGATACGCAGTATTTT. The chain was built from TRBV7-3 and TRBJ2-3, with 7 central nucleotides matching TRBD2. The germline V gene supplies CDR1 SGHTA and CDR2 FQGTGA. The CDR3 sequence holds 16 residues, the cysteine and phenylalanine included. Of all the DNA, just the CDR3 is kept, 48 bases in frame from base 1. V and J are trimmed by 2 bases and 1 base, and the gene matches miss 6 bases of the junction.